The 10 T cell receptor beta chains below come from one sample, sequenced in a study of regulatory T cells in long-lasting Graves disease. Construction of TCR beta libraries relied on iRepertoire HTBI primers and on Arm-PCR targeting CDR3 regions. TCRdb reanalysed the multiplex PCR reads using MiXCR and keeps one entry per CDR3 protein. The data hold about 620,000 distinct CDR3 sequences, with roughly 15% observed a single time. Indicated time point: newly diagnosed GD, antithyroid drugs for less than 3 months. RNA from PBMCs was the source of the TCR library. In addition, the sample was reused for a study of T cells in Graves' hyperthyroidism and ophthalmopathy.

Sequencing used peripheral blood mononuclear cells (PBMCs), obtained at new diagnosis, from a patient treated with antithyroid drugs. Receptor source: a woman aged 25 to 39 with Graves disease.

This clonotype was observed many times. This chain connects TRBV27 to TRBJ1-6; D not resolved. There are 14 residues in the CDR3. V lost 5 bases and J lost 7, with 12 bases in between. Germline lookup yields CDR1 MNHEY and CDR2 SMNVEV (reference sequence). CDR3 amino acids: CASSRGGVNSPLHF. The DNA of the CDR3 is TGTGCCAGCAGTCGCGGCGGAGTAAATTCACCCCTCCACTTT.

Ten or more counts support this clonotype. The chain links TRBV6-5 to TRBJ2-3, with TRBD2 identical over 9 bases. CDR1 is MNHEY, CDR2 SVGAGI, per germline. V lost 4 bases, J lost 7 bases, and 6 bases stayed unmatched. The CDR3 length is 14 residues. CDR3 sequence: CASSFKAGGNTQYF. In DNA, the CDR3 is TGTGCCAGCAGTTTTAAAGCGGGAGGAAATACGCAGTATTTT.

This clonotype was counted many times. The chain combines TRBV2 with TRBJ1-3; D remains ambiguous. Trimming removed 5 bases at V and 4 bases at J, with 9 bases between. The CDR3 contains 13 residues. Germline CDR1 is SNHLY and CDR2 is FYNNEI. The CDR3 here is CASSNKIGNTIYF. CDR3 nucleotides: TGTGCCAGCAGTAACAAAATAGGAAACACCATATATTTT.

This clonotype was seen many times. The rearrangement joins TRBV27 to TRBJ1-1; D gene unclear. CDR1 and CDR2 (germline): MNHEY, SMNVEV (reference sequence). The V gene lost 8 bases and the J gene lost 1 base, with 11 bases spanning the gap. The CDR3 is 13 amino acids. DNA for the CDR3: TGTGCCAGCCAACTTGGGAGGAACACTGAAGCTTTCTTT. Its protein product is CASQLGRNTEAFF.

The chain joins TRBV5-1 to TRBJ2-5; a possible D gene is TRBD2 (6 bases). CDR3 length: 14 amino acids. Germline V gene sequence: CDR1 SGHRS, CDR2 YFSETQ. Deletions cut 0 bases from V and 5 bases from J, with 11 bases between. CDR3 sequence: CASSLGGKYETQYF. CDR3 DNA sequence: TGCGCCAGCAGCTTGGGCGGGAAGTATGAGACCCAGTACTTC.

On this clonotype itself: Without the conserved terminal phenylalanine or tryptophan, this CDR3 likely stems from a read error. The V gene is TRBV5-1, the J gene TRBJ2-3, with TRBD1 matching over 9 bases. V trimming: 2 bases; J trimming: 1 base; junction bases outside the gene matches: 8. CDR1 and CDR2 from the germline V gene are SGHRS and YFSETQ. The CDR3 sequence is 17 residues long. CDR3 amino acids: CASSFTGTGSGTDTQYS. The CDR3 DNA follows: TGCGCCAGCAGCTTTACCGGGACAGGGAGTGGCACAGATACGCAGTATTCT.

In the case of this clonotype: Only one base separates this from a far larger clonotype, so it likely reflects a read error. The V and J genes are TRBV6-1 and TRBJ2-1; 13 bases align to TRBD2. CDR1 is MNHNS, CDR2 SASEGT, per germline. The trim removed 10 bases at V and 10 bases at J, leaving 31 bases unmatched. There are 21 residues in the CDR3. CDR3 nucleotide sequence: TGTGCCACCGCCCGACAGGGCCCCGCACCGGGACTAGCGGGAATCTCCTACGAGCAGTTCTTC. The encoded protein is CATARQGPAPGLAGISYEQFF.

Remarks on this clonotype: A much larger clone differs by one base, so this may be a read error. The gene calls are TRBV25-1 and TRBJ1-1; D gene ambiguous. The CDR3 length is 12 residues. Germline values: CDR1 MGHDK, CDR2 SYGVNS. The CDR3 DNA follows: TGTGCCACCCGTTCAGGATACACTGAAGCTTCCTTT. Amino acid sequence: CATRSGYTEASF.

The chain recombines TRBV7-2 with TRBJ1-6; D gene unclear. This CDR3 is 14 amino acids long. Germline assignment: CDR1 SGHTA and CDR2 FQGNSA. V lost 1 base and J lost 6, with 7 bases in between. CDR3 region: CASSLVRTNSPLHF. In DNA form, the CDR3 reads TGTGCCAGCAGCTTAGTACGCACTAATTCACCCCTCCACTTT.

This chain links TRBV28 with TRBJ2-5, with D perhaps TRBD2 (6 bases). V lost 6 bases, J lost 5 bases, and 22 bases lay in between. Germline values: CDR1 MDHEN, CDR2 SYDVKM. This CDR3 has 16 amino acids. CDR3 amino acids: CASSRGEAVAVETQYF. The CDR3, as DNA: TGTGCCAGCAGCCGCGGGGAAGCGGTAGCAGTGGAGACCCAGTACTTC.